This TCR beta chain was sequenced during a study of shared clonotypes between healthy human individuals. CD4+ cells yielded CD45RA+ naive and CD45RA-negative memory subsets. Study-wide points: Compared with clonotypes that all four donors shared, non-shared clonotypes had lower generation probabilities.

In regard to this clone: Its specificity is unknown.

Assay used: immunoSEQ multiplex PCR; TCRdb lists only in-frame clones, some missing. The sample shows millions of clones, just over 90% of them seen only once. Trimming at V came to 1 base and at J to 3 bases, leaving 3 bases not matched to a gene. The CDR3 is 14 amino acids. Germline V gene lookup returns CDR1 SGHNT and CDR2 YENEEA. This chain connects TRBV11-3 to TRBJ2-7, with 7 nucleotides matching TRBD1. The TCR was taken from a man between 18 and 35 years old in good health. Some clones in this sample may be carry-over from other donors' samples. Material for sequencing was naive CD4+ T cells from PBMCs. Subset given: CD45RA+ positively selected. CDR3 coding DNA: TGTGCCAGCAGCTTAGGCCCAGGGGGCTACGAGCAGTACTTC. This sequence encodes CASSLGPGGYEQYF.